The T cell receptor beta chain under discussion was sequenced for a study of shared clonotypes between healthy human individuals. CDR3 length: 14 amino acids. V was clipped by 0 bases and J by 6 bases, with 12 bases between them. The germline CDR1 and CDR2 sequences are LGHNA and YSLEER. Concerning this clone: Antigen: not known.

Sequenced by immunoSEQ multiplex PCR; TCRdb stores in-frame clones only, minus some. The table lists approximately 1.5 million clones, 98% of them singletons. General study results and limits: The researchers took only blood, and tissue repertoires probably look different.

This chain links TRBV4-3 with TRBJ2-7; D possibly matches TRBD1 or TRBD2 (5 bases each). The source material was naive CD4+ T cells sorted from blood. Subset denoted: CD45RA+ positively selected. The sequence derives from a man younger than 45 in good health. The CDR3 DNA is TGCGCCAGCAGCCAAGATCTTCTGAGGGGCGAGCAGTACTTC. Protein sequence: CASSQDLLRGEQYF.